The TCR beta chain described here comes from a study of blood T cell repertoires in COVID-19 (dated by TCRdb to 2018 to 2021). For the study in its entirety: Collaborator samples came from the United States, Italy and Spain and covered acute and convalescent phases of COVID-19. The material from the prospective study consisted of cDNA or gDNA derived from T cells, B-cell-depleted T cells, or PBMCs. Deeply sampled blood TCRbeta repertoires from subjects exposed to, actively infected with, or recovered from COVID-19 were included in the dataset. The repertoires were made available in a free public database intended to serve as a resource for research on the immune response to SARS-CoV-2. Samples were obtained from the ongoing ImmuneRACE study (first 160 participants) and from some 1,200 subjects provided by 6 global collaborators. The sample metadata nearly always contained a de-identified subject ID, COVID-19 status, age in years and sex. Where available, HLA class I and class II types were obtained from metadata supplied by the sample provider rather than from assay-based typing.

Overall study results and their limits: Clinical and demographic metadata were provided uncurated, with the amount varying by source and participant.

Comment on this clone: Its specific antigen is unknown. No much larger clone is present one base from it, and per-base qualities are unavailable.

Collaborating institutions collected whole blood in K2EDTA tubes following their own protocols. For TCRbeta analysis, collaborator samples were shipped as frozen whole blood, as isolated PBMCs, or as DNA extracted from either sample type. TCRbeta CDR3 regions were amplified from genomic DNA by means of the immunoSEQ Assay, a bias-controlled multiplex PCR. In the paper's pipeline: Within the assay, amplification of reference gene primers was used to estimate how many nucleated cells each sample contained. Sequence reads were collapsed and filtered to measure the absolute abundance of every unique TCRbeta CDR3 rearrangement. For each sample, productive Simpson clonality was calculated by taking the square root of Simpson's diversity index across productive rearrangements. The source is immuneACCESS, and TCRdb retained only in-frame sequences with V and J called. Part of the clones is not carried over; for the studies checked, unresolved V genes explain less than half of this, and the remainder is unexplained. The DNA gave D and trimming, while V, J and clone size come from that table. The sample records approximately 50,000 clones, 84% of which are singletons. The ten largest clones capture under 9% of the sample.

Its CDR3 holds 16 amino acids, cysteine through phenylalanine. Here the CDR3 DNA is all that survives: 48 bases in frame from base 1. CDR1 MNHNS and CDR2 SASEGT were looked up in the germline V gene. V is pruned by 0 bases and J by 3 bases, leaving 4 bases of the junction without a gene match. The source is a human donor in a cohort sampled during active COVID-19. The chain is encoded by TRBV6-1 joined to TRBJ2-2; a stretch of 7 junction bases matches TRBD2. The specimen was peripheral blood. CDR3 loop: CASSEAAGRYTGELFF. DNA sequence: TGTGCCAGCAGTGAAGCTGCCGGGAGGTACACCGGGGAGCTGTTTTTT.